This TCR beta chain was recorded in a study of cytomegalovirus exposure and HLA in healthy donors. Study-wide results and limits: In an earlier analysis, productive rearrangement rates for most beta V segments clustered near 87% or 30%. It was reported that the classifier diagnosed cytomegalovirus status with high specificity and sensitivity in both the original and validation cohorts.

The CDR3 has 14 amino acids. Looked up from germline, CDR1 is WSHSY and CDR2 is SAAADI. V was pared by 5 bases and J by 4 bases, with 15 bases between. PCR primers comprised 60 Vbeta and 13 Jbeta primers. Only in-frame clones appear in the TCRdb table, and some are missing; sequencing was by immunoSEQ multiplex PCR. The table shows 200,000 or so clones, with 82% occurring only once. Healthy donors of bone marrow made up the group. On this clone: The antigen remains unidentified.

The chain links TRBV10-2 to TRBJ2-7; D may be TRBD2 (7 bases). Sequenced sample: PBMCs. The TCR sequence derives from a boy younger than 10 in good health and CMV-seronegative. This CDR3 is CASSIAGAGYEQYF. The DNA for the CDR3 is TGCGCCAGCAGTATTGCGGGGGCCGGTTACGAGCAGTACTTC.